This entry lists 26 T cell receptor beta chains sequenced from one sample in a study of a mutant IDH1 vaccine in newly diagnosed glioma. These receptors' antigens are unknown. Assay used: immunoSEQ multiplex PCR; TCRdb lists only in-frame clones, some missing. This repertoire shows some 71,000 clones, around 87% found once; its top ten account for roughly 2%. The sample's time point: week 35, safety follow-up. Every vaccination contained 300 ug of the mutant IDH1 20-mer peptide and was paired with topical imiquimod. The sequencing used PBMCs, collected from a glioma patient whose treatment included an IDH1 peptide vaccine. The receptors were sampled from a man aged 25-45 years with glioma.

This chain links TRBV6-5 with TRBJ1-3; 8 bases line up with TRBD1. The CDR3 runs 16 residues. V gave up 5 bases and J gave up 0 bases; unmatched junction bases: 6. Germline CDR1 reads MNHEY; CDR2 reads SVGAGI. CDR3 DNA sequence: TGTGCCAGCAGTAACTTAGGACAGGGCTCTGGAAACACCATATATTTT. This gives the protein CASSNLGQGSGNTIYF.

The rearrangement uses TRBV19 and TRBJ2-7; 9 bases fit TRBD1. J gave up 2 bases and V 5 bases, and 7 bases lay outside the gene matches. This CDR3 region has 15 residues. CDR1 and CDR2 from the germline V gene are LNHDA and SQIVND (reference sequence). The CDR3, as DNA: TGTGCCAGTAGTGCAGGGACAGGGAGAGCCTACGAGCAGTACTTC. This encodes CASSAGTGRAYEQYF.

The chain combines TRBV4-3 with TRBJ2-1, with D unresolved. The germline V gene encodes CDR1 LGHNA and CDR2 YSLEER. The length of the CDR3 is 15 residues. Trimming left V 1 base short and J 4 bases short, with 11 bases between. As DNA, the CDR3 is TGCGCCAGCAGCCAAGCCCGGTACTATTACAATGAGCAGTTCTTC. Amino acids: CASSQARYYYNEQFF.

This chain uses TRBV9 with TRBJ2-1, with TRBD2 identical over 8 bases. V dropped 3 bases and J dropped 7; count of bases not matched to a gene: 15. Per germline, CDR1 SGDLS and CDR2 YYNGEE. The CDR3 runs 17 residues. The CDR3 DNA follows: TGTGCCAGCAGCGCCTTTTTAATCAGCGGGAGAGCTAATGAGCAGTTCTTC. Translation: CASSAFLISGRANEQFF.

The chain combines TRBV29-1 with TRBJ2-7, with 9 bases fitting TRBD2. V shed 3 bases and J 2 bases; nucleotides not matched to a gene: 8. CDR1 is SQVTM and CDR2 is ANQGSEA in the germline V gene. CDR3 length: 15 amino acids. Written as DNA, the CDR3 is TGCAGCGTTGATGGTGGGCTAGCGGGAACCTACGAGCAGTACTTC. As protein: CSVDGGLAGTYEQYF.

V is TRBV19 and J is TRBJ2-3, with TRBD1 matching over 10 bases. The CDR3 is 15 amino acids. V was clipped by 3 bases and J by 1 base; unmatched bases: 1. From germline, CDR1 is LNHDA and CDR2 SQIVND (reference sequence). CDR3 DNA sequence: TGTGCCAGTAGTATGGACAGGGGGGGCACAGATACGCAGTATTTT. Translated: CASSMDRGGTDTQYF.

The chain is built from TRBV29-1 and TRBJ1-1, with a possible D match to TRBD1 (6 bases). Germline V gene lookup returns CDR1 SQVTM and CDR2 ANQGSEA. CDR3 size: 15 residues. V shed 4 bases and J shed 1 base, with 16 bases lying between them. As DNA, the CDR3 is TGCAGCGTTGGCCTTCGGGGGGCGAGGAACACTGAAGCTTTCTTT. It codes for CSVGLRGARNTEAFF.

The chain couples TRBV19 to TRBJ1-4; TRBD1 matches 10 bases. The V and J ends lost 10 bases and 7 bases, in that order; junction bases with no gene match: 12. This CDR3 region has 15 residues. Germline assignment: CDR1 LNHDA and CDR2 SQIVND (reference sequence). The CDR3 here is CAKGQGRTSGEKLFF. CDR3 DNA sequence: TGTGCCAAGGGACAGGGGCGAACTTCGGGTGAAAAACTGTTTTTT.

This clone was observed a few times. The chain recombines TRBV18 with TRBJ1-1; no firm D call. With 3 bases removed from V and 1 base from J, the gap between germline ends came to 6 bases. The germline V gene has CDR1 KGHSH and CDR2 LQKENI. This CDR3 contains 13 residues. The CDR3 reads CASSPQSNTEAFF. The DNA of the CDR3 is TGTGCCAGCTCACCTCAATCGAACACTGAAGCTTTCTTT.

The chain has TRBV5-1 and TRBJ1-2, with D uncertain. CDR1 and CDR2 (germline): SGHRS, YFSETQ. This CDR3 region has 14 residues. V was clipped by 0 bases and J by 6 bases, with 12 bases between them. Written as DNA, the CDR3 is TGCGCCAGCAGCTTGGAGGCCAGCCTAAATGGCTACACCTTC. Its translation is CASSLEASLNGYTF.

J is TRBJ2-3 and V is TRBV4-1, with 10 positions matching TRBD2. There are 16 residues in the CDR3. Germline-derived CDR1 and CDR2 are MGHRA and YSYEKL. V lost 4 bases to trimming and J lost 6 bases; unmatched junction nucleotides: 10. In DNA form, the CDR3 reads TGCGCCAGCAGCCGAGCTAGCGGGGGTTACACGGATACGCAGTATTTT. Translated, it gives CASSRASGGYTDTQYF.

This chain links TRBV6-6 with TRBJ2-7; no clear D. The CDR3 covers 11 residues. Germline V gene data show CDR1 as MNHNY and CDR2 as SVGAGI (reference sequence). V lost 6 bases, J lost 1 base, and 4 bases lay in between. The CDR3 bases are TGTGCCAGCAGGTTTTCCTACGAGCAGTACTTC. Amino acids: CASRFSYEQYF.

CDR3 DNA: TGTGCCAGCAGCTATACGGGACAGAGCTCGTACTTC. Protein: CASSYTGQSSYF. The chain recombines TRBV5-6 with TRBJ2-4; 7 bases align to TRBD1. This CDR3 has 12 residues. Germline CDR1 is SGHDT and CDR2 is YYEEEE. The trim removed 3 bases at V and 15 bases at J, leaving 9 bases unmatched.

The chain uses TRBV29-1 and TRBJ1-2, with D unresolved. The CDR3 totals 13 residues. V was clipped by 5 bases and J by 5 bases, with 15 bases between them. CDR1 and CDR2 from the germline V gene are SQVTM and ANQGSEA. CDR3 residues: CSVRTAIGYGYTF. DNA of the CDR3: TGCAGCGTTCGGACGGCAATAGGGTATGGCTACACCTTC.

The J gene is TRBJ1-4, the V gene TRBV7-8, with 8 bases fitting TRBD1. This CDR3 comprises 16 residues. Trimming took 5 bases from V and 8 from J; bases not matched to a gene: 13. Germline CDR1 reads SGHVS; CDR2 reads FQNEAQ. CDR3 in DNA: TGTGCCAGCAGCCCGACAGGGGTCGCTTCATGGGAAAAACTGTTTTTT. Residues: CASSPTGVASWEKLFF.

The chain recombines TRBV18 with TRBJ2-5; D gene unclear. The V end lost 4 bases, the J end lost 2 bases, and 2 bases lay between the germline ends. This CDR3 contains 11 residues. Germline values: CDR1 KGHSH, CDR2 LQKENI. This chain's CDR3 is CASSLQETQYF. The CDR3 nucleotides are TGTGCCAGCTCACTTCAAGAGACCCAGTACTTC.

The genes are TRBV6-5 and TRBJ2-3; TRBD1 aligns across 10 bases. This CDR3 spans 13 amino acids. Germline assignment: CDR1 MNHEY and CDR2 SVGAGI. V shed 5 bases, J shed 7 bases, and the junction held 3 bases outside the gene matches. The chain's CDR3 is CASSRGQGNTQYF. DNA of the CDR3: TGTGCCAGCAGTCGGGGACAGGGGAATACGCAGTATTTT.

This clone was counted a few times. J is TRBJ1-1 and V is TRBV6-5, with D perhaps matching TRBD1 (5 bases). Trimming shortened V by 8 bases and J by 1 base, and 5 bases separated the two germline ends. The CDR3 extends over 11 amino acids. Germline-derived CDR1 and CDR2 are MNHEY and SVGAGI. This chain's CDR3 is CASGGNTEAFF. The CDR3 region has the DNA TGTGCCAGCGGGGGGAACACTGAAGCTTTCTTT.

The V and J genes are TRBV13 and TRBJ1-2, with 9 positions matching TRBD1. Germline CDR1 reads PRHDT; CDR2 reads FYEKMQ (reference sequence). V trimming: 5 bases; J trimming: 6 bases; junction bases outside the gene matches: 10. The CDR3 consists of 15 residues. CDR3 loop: CASSVRTGERDGYTF. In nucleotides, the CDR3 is TGTGCCAGCAGCGTTCGGACAGGGGAAAGGGATGGCTACACCTTC.

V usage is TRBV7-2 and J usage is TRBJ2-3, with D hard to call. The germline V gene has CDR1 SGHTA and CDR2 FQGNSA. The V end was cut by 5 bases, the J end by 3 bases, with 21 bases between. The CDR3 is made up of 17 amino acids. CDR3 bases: TGTGCCAGCAGCCTAAATCGACCGGTTAAGGTTACAGATACGCAGTATTTT. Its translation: CASSLNRPVKVTDTQYF.

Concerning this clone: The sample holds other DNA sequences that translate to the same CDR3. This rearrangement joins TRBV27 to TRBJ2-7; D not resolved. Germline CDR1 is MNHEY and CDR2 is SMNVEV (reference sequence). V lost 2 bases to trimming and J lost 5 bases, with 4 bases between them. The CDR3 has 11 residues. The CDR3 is CASSLGDEQYF. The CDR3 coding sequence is TGTGCCAGCAGTTTAGGAGACGAGCAGTACTTC.

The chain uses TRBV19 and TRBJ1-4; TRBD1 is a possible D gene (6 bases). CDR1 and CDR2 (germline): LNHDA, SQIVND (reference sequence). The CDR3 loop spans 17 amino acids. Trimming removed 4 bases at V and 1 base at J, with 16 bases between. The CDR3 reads CASSTLRGRETNEKLFF. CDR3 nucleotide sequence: TGTGCCAGTAGTACGCTTCGGGGGCGCGAAACTAATGAAAAACTGTTTTTT.

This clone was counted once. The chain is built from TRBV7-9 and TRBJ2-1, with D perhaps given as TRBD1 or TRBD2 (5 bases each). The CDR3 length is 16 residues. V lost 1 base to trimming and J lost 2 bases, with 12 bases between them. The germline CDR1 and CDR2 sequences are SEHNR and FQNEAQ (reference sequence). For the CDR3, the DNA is TGTGCCAGCAGCTTAGAGGGGCTAGCAGCCTACAATGAGCAGTTCTTC. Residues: CASSLEGLAAYNEQFF.

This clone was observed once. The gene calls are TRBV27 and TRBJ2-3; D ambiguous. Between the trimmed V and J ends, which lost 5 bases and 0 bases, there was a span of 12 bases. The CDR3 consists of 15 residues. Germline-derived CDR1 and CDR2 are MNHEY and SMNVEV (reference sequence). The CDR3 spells CASSPLLASTDTQYF. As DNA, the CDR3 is TGTGCCAGCAGTCCTCTACTCGCTAGCACAGATACGCAGTATTTT.

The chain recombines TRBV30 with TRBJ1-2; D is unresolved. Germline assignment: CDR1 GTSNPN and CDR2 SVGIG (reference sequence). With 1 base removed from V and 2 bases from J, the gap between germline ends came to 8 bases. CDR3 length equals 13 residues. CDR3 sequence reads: CAWSEPGNYGYTF. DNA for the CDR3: TGTGCCTGGAGTGAGCCCGGGAACTATGGCTACACCTTC.

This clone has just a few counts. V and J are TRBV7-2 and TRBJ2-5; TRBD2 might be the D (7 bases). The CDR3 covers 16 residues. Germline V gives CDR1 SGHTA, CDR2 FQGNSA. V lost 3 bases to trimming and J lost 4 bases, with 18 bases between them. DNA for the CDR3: TGTGCCAGCAGCTTGTGGCGCGGGGGCGAGGGAGAGACCCAGTACTTC. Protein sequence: CASSLWRGGEGETQYF.